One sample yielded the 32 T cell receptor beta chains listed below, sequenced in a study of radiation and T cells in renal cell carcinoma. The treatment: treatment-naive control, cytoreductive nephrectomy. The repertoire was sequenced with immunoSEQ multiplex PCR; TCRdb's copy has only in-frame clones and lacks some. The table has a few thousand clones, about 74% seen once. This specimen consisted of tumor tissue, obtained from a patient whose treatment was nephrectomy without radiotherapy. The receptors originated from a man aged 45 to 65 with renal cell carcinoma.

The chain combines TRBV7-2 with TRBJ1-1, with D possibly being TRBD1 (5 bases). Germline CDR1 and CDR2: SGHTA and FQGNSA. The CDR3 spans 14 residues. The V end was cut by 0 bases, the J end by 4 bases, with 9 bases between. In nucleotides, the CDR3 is TGTGCCAGCAGCTTAGCCCGGGGGGTCACTGAAGCTTTCTTT. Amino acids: CASSLARGVTEAFF.

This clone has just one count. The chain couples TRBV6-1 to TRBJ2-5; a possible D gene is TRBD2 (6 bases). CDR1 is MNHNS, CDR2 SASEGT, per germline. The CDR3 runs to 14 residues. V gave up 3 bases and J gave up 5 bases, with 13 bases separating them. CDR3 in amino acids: CASSEVWGVETQYF. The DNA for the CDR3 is TGTGCCAGCAGTGAGGTCTGGGGGGTCGAGACCCAGTACTTC.

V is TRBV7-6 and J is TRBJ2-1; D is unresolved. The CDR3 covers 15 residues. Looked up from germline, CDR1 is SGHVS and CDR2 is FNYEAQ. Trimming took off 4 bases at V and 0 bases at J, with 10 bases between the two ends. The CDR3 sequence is CASSSTTVSYNEQFF. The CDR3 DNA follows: TGTGCCAGCAGCTCAACGACTGTCTCCTACAATGAGCAGTTCTTC.

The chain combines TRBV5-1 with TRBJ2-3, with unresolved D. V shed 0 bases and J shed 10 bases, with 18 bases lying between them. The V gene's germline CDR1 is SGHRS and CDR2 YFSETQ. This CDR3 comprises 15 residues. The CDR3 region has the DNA TGCGCCAGCAGCTTGGTTGGCTCCCCAAAGGCTCCGCAGTATTTT. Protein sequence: CASSLVGSPKAPQYF. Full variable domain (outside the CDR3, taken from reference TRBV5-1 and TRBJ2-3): KAGVTQTPRYLIKTRGQQVTLSCSPISGHRSVSWYQQTPGQGLQFLFEYFSETQRNKGNFPGRFSGRQFSNSRSEMNVSTLELGDSALYLCASSLVGSPKAPQYFGPGTRLTVL.

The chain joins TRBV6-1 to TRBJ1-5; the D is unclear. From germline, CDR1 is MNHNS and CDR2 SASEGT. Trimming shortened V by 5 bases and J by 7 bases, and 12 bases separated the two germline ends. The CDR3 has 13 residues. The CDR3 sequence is CASSPIPRQPQHF. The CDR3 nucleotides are TGTGCCAGCAGTCCCATTCCTAGACAGCCCCAGCATTTT.

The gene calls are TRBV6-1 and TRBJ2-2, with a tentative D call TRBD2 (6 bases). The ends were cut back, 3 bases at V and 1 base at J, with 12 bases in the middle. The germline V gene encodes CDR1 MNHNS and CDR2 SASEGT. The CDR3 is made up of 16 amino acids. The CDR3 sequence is CASSEGPGRNTGELFF. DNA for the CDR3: TGTGCCAGCAGTGAGGGACCCGGGAGGAACACCGGGGAGCTGTTTTTT.

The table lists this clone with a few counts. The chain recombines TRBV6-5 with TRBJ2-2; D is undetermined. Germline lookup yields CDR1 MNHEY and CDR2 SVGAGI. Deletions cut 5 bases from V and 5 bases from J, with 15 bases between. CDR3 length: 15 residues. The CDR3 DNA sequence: TGTGCCAGCAGTCCCAACGGCGGCAGAACCGGGGAGCTGTTTTTT. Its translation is CASSPNGGRTGELFF.

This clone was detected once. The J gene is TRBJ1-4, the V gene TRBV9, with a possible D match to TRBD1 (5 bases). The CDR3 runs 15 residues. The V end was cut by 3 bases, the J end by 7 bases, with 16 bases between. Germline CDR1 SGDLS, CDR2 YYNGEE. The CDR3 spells CASSGKAGTAEKLFF. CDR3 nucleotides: TGTGCCAGCAGCGGTAAAGCCGGGACGGCTGAAAAACTGTTTTTT.

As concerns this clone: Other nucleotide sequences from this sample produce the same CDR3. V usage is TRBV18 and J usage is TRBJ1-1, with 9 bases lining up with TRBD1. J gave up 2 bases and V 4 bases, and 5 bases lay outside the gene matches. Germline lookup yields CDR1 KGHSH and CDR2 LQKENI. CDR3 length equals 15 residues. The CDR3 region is CASSRADRGNTEAFF. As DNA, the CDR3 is TGTGCCAGCTCACGGGCGGACAGGGGTAACACTGAAGCTTTCTTT.

The CDR3 region is CASSPNGGRTGELFF. CDR3 DNA sequence: TGTGCCAGCAGTCCCAACGGCGGCAGAACCGGGGAGCTGTTTTTT. The rearrangement uses TRBV6-6 and TRBJ2-2; no clear D. The CDR3 spans 15 residues. CDR1 and CDR2 from the germline V gene are MNHNY and SVGAGI (reference sequence). The V end was cut by 5 bases, the J end by 5 bases, with 15 bases between.

In DNA, the CDR3 is TGTGCCAGCAGCCTCTATAGCGGAACTAGCACAGATACGCAGTATTTT. Protein sequence: CASSLYSGTSTDTQYF. This chain connects TRBV11-3 to TRBJ2-3, with D possibly TRBD2 on 6 matching bases. Germline V gives CDR1 SGHNT, CDR2 YENEEA. The V end lost 5 bases, the J end lost 0 bases, and 15 bases lay between the germline ends. The CDR3 has 16 residues. The variable domain in full, completed from reference TRBV11-3 and TRBJ2-3, reads EAGVVQSPRYKIIEKKQPVAFWCNPISGHNTLYWYLQNLGQGPELLIRYENEEAVDDSQLPKDRFSAERLKGVDSTLKIQPAELGDSAVYLCASSLYSGTSTDTQYFGPGTRLTVL.

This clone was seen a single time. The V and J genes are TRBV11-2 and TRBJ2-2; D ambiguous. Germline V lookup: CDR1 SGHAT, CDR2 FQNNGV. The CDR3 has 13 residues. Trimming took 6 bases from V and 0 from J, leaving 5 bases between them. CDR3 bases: TGTGCCAGCAGACAGTCGAACACCGGGGAGCTGTTTTTT. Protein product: CASRQSNTGELFF.

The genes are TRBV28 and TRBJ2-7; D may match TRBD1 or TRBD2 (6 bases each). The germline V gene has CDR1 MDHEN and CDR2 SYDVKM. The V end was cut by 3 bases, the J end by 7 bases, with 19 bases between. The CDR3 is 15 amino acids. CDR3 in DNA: TGTGCCAGCAGTTTGCGGAGGGGGTTAGCACGAGAGCAGTACTTC. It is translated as CASSLRRGLAREQYF.

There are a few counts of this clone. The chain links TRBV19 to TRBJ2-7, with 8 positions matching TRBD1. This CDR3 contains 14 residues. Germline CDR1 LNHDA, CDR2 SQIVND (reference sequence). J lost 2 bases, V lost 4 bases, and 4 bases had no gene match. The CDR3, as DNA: TGTGCCAGTAGTACCGGGACAGGCACCTACGAGCAGTACTTC. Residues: CASSTGTGTYEQYF.

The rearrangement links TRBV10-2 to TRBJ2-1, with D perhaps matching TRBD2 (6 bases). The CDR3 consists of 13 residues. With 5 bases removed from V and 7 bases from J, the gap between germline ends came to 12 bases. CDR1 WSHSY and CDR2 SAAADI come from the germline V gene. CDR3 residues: CASSLGEANEQFF. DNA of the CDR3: TGCGCCAGCAGTCTGGGGGAGGCAAATGAGCAGTTCTTC.

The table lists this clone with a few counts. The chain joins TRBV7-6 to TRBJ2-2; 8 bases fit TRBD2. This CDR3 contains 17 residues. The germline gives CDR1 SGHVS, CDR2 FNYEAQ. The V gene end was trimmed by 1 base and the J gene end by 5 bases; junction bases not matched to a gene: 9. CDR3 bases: TGTGCCAGCAGCTTAGGTTCGGCTAGCGGGCTTACCGGGGAGCTGTTTTTT. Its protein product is CASSLGSASGLTGELFF.

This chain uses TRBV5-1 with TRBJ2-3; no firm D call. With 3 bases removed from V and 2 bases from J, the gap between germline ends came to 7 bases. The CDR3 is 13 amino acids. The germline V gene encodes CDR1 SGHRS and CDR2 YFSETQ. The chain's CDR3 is CASSSGSTDTQYF. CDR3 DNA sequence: TGCGCCAGCAGCTCGGGCTCCACAGATACGCAGTATTTT. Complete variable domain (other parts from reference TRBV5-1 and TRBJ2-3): KAGVTQTPRYLIKTRGQQVTLSCSPISGHRSVSWYQQTPGQGLQFLFEYFSETQRNKGNFPGRFSGRQFSNSRSEMNVSTLELGDSALYLCASSSGSTDTQYFGPGTRLTVL.

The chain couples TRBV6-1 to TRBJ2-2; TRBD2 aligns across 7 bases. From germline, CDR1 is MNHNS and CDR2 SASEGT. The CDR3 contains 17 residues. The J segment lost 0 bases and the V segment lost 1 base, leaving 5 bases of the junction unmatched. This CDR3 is CASSEGSGRANTGELFF. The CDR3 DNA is TGTGCCAGCAGTGAAGGATCAGGGAGGGCGAACACCGGGGAGCTGTTTTTT.

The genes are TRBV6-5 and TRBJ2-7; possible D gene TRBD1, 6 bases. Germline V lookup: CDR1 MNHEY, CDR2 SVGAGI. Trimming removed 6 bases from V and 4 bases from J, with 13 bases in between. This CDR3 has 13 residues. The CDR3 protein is CASSSGDRYEQYF. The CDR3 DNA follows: TGTGCCAGCAGCTCAGGGGATAGGTACGAGCAGTACTTC.

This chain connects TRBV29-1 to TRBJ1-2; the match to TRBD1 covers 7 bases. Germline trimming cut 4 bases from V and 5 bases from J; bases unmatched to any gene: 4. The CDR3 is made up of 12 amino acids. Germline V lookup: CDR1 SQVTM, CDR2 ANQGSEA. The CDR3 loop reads CSVGQGRYGYTF. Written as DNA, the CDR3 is TGCAGCGTTGGACAGGGAAGATATGGCTACACCTTC. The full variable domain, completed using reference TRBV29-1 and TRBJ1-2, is SAVISQKPSRDICQRGTSLTIQCQVDSQVTMMFWYRQQPGQSLTLIATANQGSEATYESGFVIDKFPISRPNLTFSTLTVSNMSPEDSSIYLCSVGQGRYGYTFGSGTRLTVV.

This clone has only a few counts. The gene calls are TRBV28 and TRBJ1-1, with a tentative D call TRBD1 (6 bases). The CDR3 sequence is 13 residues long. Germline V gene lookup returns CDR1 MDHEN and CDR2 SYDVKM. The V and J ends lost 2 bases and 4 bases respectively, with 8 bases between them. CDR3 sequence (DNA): TGTGCCAGCAGTTTAGGGGGCTTCACTGAAGCTTTCTTT. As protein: CASSLGGFTEAFF.

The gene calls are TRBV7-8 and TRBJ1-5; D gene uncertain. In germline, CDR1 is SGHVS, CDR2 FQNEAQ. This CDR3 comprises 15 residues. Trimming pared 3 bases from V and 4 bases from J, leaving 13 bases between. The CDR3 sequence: CASSFDRATNQPQHF. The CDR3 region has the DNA TGTGCCAGCAGCTTTGACCGGGCCACTAATCAGCCCCAGCATTTT.

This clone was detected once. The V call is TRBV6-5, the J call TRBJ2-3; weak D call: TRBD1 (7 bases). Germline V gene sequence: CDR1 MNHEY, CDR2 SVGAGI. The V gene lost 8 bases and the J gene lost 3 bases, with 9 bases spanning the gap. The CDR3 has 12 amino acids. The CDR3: CASQGGTDTQYF. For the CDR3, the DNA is TGTGCCAGCCAGGGGGGAACAGATACGCAGTATTTT.

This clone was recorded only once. The chain's CDR3 is CASHVGGELFF. In nucleotides, the CDR3 is TGTGCCAGCCACGTAGGCGGGGAGCTGTTTTTT. The rearrangement links TRBV5-8 to TRBJ2-2; no definite D call. This CDR3 has 11 amino acids. Germline V lookup: CDR1 SGHTS, CDR2 YDEGEE. The ends were cut back, 7 bases at V and 7 bases at J, with 8 bases in the middle.

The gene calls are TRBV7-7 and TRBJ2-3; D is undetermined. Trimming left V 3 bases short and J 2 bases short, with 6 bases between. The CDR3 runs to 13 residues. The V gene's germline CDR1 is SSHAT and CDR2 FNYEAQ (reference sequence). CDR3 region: CASSLEITDTQYF. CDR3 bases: TGTGCCAGCAGCTTGGAAATCACAGATACGCAGTATTTT. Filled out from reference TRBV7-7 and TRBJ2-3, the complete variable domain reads GAGVSQSPRYKVTKRGQDVTLRCDPISSHATLYWYQQALGQGPEFLTYFNYEAQPDKSGLPSDRFSAERPEGSISTLTIQRTEQRDSAMYRCASSLEITDTQYFGPGTRLTVL.

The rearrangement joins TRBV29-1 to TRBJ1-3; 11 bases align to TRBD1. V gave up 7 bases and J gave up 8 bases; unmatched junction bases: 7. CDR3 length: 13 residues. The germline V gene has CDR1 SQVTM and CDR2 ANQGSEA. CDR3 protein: CSAQGQGGDTIYF. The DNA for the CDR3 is TGCAGCGCCCAGGGACAGGGGGGCGACACCATATATTTT.

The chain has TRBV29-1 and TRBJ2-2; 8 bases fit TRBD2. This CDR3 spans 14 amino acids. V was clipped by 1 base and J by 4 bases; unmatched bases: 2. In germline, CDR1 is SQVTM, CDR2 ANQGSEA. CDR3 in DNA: TGCAGCGTTGAAGCGGGAGGGTTCACCGGGGAGCTGTTTTTT. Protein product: CSVEAGGFTGELFF.

The DNA for the CDR3 is TGTGCCAGCAGCTTAGTGGGGGACAGGGGGCAGAATGAGCAGTTCTTC. It translates to CASSLVGDRGQNEQFF. The gene calls are TRBV7-2 and TRBJ2-1, with 12 bases that match TRBD1. V trimming: 1 base; J trimming: 7 bases; junction bases outside the gene matches: 5. Per germline, CDR1 SGHTA and CDR2 FQGNSA. The CDR3 has 16 amino acids.

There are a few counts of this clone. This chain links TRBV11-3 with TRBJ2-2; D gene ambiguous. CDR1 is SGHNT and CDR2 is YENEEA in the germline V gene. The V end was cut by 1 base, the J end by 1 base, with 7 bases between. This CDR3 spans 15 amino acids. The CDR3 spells CASSLALRNTGELFF. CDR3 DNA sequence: TGTGCCAGCAGCTTAGCTTTGAGGAACACCGGGGAGCTGTTTTTT.

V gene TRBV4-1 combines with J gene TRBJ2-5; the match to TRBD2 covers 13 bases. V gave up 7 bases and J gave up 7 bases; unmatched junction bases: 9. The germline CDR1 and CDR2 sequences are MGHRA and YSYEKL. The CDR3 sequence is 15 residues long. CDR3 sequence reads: CASTRTSGSDGTQYF. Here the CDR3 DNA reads TGCGCCAGCACCAGGACTAGCGGGAGTGATGGGACCCAGTACTTC.

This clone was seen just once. The CDR3 DNA reads as TGTGCCAGCAGTCTTGGACCATCCTACGAGCAGTACTTC. Protein: CASSLGPSYEQYF. The rearrangement joins TRBV6-5 to TRBJ2-7, with D uncertain. Between the trimmed V and J ends, which lost 5 bases and 1 base, there was a span of 9 bases. This CDR3 spans 13 amino acids. Germline V gene data show CDR1 as MNHEY and CDR2 as SVGAGI.

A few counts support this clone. In nucleotides, the CDR3 is TGTGCCAGCAGTCTCGCAATCACAGGGGGAGGCACAGATACGCAGTATTTT. This gives the protein CASSLAITGGGTDTQYF. The rearrangement uses TRBV27 and TRBJ2-3; 8 bases match TRBD1. J lost 1 base, V lost 5 bases, and 11 bases had no gene match. Germline V gene data show CDR1 as MNHEY and CDR2 as SMNVEV (reference sequence). CDR3 length: 17 amino acids.